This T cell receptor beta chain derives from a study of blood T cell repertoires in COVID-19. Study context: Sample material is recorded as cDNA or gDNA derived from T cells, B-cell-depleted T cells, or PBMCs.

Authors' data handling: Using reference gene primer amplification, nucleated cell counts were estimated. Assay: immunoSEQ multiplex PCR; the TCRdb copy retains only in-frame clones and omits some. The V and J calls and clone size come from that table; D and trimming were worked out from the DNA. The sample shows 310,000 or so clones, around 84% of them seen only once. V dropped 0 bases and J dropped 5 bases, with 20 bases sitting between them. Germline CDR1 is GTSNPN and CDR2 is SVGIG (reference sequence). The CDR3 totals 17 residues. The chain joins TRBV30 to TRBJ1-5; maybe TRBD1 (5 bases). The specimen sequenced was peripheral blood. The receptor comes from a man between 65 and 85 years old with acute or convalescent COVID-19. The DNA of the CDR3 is TGTGCCTGGAGTGTACGGGGCAGCCTCGGGGGTTATCAGCCCCAGCATTTT. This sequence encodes CAWSVRGSLGGYQPQHF. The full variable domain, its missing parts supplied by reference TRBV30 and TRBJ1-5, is SQTIHQWPATLVQPVGSPLSLECTVEGTSNPNLYWYRQAAGRGLQLLFYSVGIGQISSEVPQNLSASRPQDRQFILSSKKLLLSDSGFYLCAWSVRGSLGGYQPQHFGDGTRLSIL.